Shown below are 30 T cell receptor beta chains from a single sample sequenced in a study of T cells in Graves' hyperthyroidism and ophthalmopathy. Authors of the study amplified TCR beta CDR3 regions from RNA transcripts. With the HTBI primer set, the TCR CDR3 went through a first round of RT-PCR. MiXCR, run by TCRdb on the multiplex PCR reads, gives a single entry per CDR3 protein. The data show around 540,000 distinct CDR3 sequences, just over 45% seen once. What was sequenced was peripheral blood or thyroid tissue (not recorded which). These receptor sequences come from a young woman with Graves' hyperthyroidism.

The chain joins TRBV7-9 to TRBJ1-3; the match to TRBD1 covers 8 bases. The J segment lost 0 bases and the V segment lost 4 bases, leaving 5 bases of the junction unmatched. Germline V gives CDR1 SEHNR, CDR2 FQNEAQ (reference sequence). This CDR3 is built from 16 residues. This CDR3 is CASSYPDRDSGNTIYF. The CDR3 DNA sequence: TGTGCCAGCAGCTACCCGGACAGGGACTCTGGAAACACCATATATTTT.

This chain uses TRBV9 with TRBJ2-7; 8 bases fit TRBD1. The junction had 8 bases not matched to a gene; V was cut back by 4 bases and J by 5 bases. Germline loops: CDR1 SGDLS, CDR2 YYNGEE. The CDR3 runs 14 residues. CDR3 sequence reads: CASSQRTGYDEQYF. In DNA form, the CDR3 reads TGTGCCAGCAGCCAACGGACAGGGTACGACGAGCAGTACTTC.

This clonotype has only a few counts. A read error is possible here, since a much larger clone lies one base away. Since the CDR3 does not end with the conserved phenylalanine or tryptophan, this likely comes from a read error. The rearrangement joins TRBV29-1 to TRBJ1-1; TRBD1 is a possible D gene (5 bases). The CDR3 has 11 residues. Looked up from germline, CDR1 is SQVTM and CDR2 is ANQGSEA. V lost 4 bases and J 6 bases, leaving 9 bases between the germline ends. The CDR3 loop is CSVGRGAEAFL. CDR3 bases: TGCAGCGTTGGGAGAGGGGCTGAAGCTTTCCTT.

The rearrangement uses TRBV15 and TRBJ1-2; D is unclear. The CDR3 spans 15 residues. Germline loops: CDR1 LNHNV, CDR2 YYDKDF (reference sequence). Trimming left V 0 bases short and J 4 bases short, with 12 bases between. The CDR3 protein is CATSRDGPRGYGYTF. The CDR3 DNA reads as TGTGCCACCAGCAGAGATGGGCCGCGGGGCTATGGCTACACCTTC.

J is TRBJ1-1 and V is TRBV9; D unclear. Germline loops: CDR1 SGDLS, CDR2 YYNGEE. This CDR3 comprises 13 residues. The ends were cut back, 4 bases at V and 2 bases at J, with 9 bases in the middle. The DNA for the CDR3 is TGTGCCAGCAGCAGTTACGGAAACACTGAAGCTTTCTTT. Amino acids: CASSSYGNTEAFF.

This clonotype was detected only a few times. The CDR3 DNA reads TGTGCCAGCAGTAAGGGGGACACATATAGCAATCAGCCCCAGCATTTT. Translation gives CASSKGDTYSNQPQHF. The genes are TRBV6-1 and TRBJ1-5; D possibly corresponds to TRBD1 (6 bases). V gave up 5 bases and J gave up 0 bases, with 14 bases separating them. The CDR3 is 16 residues long. CDR1 and CDR2 (germline): MNHNS, SASEGT.

The chain combines TRBV5-5 with TRBJ2-7, with D maybe TRBD2 (6 bases). The length of the CDR3 is 14 residues. Between the trimmed V and J ends, which lost 5 bases and 2 bases, there was a span of 14 bases. Germline V CDR1 and CDR2: SGHKS, YYEKEE (reference sequence). The CDR3 loop is CASSPGAGTYEQYF. The CDR3 bases are TGTGCCAGCAGTCCGGGAGCTGGTACCTACGAGCAGTACTTC.

The gene calls are TRBV4-1 and TRBJ2-7; D gene unclear. CDR3 length: 14 residues. CDR1 and CDR2 (germline): MGHRA, YSYEKL. Trimming pared 1 base from V and 6 bases from J, leaving 13 bases between. This CDR3 reads CASSQVPTVTEQYF. As DNA, the CDR3 is TGCGCCAGCAGCCAAGTCCCCACAGTTACCGAGCAGTACTTC.

The chain couples TRBV7-3 to TRBJ1-5; possibly TRBD1 for D (6 bases). Trimming left V 6 bases short and J 6 bases short, with 18 bases between. Germline values: CDR1 SGHTA, CDR2 FQGTGA. The CDR3 totals 15 residues. CDR3 amino acids: CASSSPGTMAQPQHF. In DNA, the CDR3 is TGTGCCAGCAGTTCCCCCGGGACAATGGCTCAGCCCCAGCATTTT. Using reference TRBV7-3 and TRBJ1-5 for the parts outside the CDR3, the full variable domain is GAGVSQTPSNKVTEKGKYVELRCDPISGHTALYWYRQSLGQGPEFLIYFQGTGAADDSGLPNDRFFAVRPEGSVSTLKIQRTERGDSAVYLCASSSPGTMAQPQHFGDGTRLSIL.

This clonotype has only a few counts. The chain has TRBV29-1 and TRBJ2-2; D unresolved. This CDR3 is built from 13 residues. Germline CDR1 reads SQVTM; CDR2 reads ANQGSEA. Trimming removed 4 bases from V and 8 bases from J, with 14 bases in between. The CDR3 coding sequence is TGCAGCGTTGGAAGCCCGACGTATGGGGAGCTGTTTTTT. Amino acid sequence: CSVGSPTYGELFF.

The chain combines TRBV9 with TRBJ2-2, with 7 bases that match TRBD1. The CDR3 covers 18 residues. From germline, CDR1 is SGDLS and CDR2 YYNGEE. Trimming removed 5 bases from V and 2 bases from J; junction bases left unmatched: 15. The CDR3 DNA sequence: TGTGCCAGCAGTGAAGACGTGAGGGGACAGATCAACACCGGGGAGCTGTTTTTT. Protein: CASSEDVRGQINTGELFF.

The chain joins TRBV2 to TRBJ1-2, with D unresolved. Per germline, CDR1 SNHLY and CDR2 FYNNEI. The CDR3 extends over 14 amino acids. V lost 2 bases and J 1 base, leaving 8 bases between the germline ends. DNA for the CDR3: TGTGCCAGCAGTGAATCGACGGTTAACTATGGCTACACCTTC. Its translation is CASSESTVNYGYTF.

The chain carries TRBV6-5 and TRBJ2-5; D may match TRBD1 or TRBD2 (5 bases each). Trimming removed 2 bases at V and 7 bases at J, with 8 bases between. The germline V gene has CDR1 MNHEY and CDR2 SVGAGI. The CDR3 spans 12 residues. CDR3 loop: CASSYLRGTQYF. The CDR3 DNA reads as TGTGCCAGCAGTTACCTGAGGGGGACCCAGTACTTC.

This clonotype was picked up one time. The junction departs from the called germline gene at one end, perhaps through a read error. The chain links TRBV7-3 to TRBJ1-3; 9 nucleotides match TRBD1. Looked up from germline, CDR1 is SGHTA and CDR2 is FQGTGA. The CDR3 runs to 19 residues. CDR3 bases: TGCGCCAGCAGCCAAGTCGGACAGGGGTCACTAACCTCTGGAAACACCATATATTTT. As protein: CASSQVGQGSLTSGNTIYF.

This clonotype was observed a handful of times. V usage is TRBV7-9 and J usage is TRBJ2-2; either TRBD1 or TRBD2 may fit D (6 bases each). Germline lookup yields CDR1 SEHNR and CDR2 FQNEAQ (reference sequence). The V and J ends lost 3 bases and 4 bases respectively, with 15 bases between them. The CDR3 has 16 residues. The CDR3 nucleotides read TGTGCCAGCAGCTTTTCCCCTCGGGGGCCCACCGGGGAGCTGTTTTTT. Protein product: CASSFSPRGPTGELFF.

The chain joins TRBV7-9 to TRBJ1-2; TRBD1 might be the D (5 bases). V dropped 5 bases and J dropped 7 bases, with 17 bases sitting between them. CDR1 SEHNR and CDR2 FQNEAQ come from the germline V gene (reference sequence). CDR3 length: 14 residues. Written as DNA, the CDR3 is TGTGCCAGCAGCCTAGGAGGTTTAGGGGTTGGCTACACCTTC. Translated, it gives CASSLGGLGVGYTF.

The V gene is TRBV24-1, the J gene TRBJ2-5, with 13 nucleotides matching TRBD2. The germline V gene has CDR1 KGHDR and CDR2 SFDVKD. The CDR3 runs to 16 residues. V trimming: 4 bases; J trimming: 3 bases; junction bases outside the gene matches: 4. The CDR3 DNA reads TGTGCCACCAGTGACCTTACTAGCGGGAGGGAAGAGACCCAGTACTTC. This sequence encodes CATSDLTSGREETQYF.

The J gene is TRBJ2-7, the V gene TRBV7-2; TRBD2 matches at 7 bases. The J segment lost 4 bases and the V segment lost 5 bases, leaving 14 bases of the junction unmatched. Germline V gene data show CDR1 as SGHTA and CDR2 as FQGNSA. The CDR3 contains 16 residues. Here the CDR3 reads CASSPQRWGGRYEQYF. CDR3 in DNA: TGTGCCAGCAGCCCGCAGCGCTGGGGGGGTAGGTACGAGCAGTACTTC.

The table lists this clonotype with a few counts. The chain links TRBV7-8 to TRBJ2-7; tentative D call: TRBD2 (6 bases). The CDR3 covers 14 residues. Germline CDR1 is SGHVS and CDR2 is FQNEAQ. Trimming removed 3 bases at V and 4 bases at J, with 13 bases between. The CDR3 reads CASSFFRESYEQYF. CDR3 DNA sequence: TGTGCCAGCAGCTTTTTCCGGGAGTCTTACGAGCAGTACTTC.

CDR3 region: CASGLGQGLALHF. The CDR3 DNA reads as TGTGCTAGTGGTTTGGGACAGGGTCTGGCCCTCCACTTT. This chain links TRBV12-5 with TRBJ1-6; 7 bases are shared with TRBD1. CDR1 and CDR2 from the germline V gene are LGHNT and FRNRAP. Losses at the gene ends were 1 base for V and 14 bases for J; bases not matched to a gene: 5. This CDR3 comprises 13 residues.

The table lists this clonotype with a few counts. This chain joins TRBV25-1 and TRBJ1-1, with D unclear. Germline CDR1 reads MGHDK; CDR2 reads SYGVNS. This CDR3 spans 15 amino acids. Trimming took off 6 bases at V and 5 bases at J, with 19 bases between the two ends. CDR3 in DNA: TGTGCCAGCAGCTTGGAGGCCCCAGGAGGGACTGAAGCTTTCTTT. It translates to CASSLEAPGGTEAFF.

There are many counts of this clonotype. The chain employs TRBV7-4 and TRBJ1-1; D remains ambiguous. V lost 0 bases and J lost 1, with 15 bases in between. The CDR3 is made up of 17 amino acids. Germline V gene sequence: CDR1 SGHVT, CDR2 SQSDAQ. The CDR3 loop reads CASSLALIGFENTEAFF. DNA of the CDR3: TGTGCCAGCAGCTTAGCGCTAATCGGGTTTGAGAACACTGAAGCTTTCTTT.

The sample holds many counts of this clonotype. The rearrangement links TRBV15 to TRBJ2-7; weak D call: TRBD2 (6 bases). V dropped 0 bases and J dropped 5 bases, with 11 bases sitting between them. CDR1 is LNHNV and CDR2 is YYDKDF in the germline V gene (reference sequence). The CDR3 totals 14 residues. The CDR3 spells CATSRDYGGDEQYF. The DNA for the CDR3 is TGTGCCACCAGCAGAGATTACGGGGGAGACGAGCAGTACTTC.

The V gene is TRBV7-9, the J gene TRBJ1-1; no clear D. The germline gives CDR1 SEHNR, CDR2 FQNEAQ (reference sequence). V shed 1 base and J shed 7 bases, with 7 bases lying between them. This CDR3 is built from 12 residues. This CDR3 is CASSLGEDEAFF. The CDR3 nucleotides read TGTGCCAGCAGCTTAGGGGAGGATGAAGCTTTCTTT.

This clonotype was counted a few times. The chain is built from TRBV5-1 and TRBJ2-7; TRBD2 agrees at 9 bases. The CDR3 covers 14 residues. The germline V gene encodes CDR1 SGHRS and CDR2 YFSETQ. The J segment lost 6 bases and the V segment lost 2 bases, leaving 6 bases of the junction unmatched. CDR3: CASSLPGTSSEQYF. Here the CDR3 DNA reads TGCGCCAGCAGCTTACCAGGGACTAGCTCCGAGCAGTACTTC.

The CDR3 sequence: CAWGRPHDTEAFF. The CDR3 bases are TGTGCCTGGGGACGGCCCCACGACACTGAAGCTTTCTTT. The chain has TRBV2 and TRBJ1-1; maybe TRBD1 (5 bases). The length of the CDR3 is 13 residues. Between the trimmed V and J ends, which lost 11 bases and 3 bases, there was a span of 16 bases. The germline V gene has CDR1 SNHLY and CDR2 FYNNEI.

At least ten counts were recorded for this clonotype. The chain links TRBV24-1 to TRBJ2-2, with TRBD1 identical over 9 bases. V trimming: 7 bases; J trimming: 5 bases; junction bases outside the gene matches: 4. From germline, CDR1 is KGHDR and CDR2 SFDVKD. CDR3 length: 14 residues. The CDR3 loop is CATRSDRGTGELFF. The CDR3 coding sequence is TGTGCCACCAGATCGGACAGGGGTACCGGGGAGCTGTTTTTT.

This clonotype has just a few counts. The rearrangement joins TRBV12-3 or TRBV12-4 to TRBJ1-6; D is unresolved. The CDR3 has 16 amino acids. Deletions cut 1 base from V and 8 bases from J, with 15 bases between. The DNA for the CDR3 is TGTGCCAGCAGTTTAGACGGCAGTAATATCGATTCACCCCTCCACTTT. Protein product: CASSLDGSNIDSPLHF.

This chain uses TRBV7-3 with TRBJ2-2; TRBD2 might be the D (5 bases). V was cut by 6 bases and J by 6 bases, with 11 bases left in between. CDR1 and CDR2 (germline): SGHTA, FQGTGA. The CDR3 length is 13 residues. For the CDR3, the DNA is TGTGCCAGCAGTTTTTTGGGAGCCGGGGAGCTGTTTTTT. This gives the protein CASSFLGAGELFF.

The chain couples TRBV2 to TRBJ1-1; 7 bases match TRBD1. CDR1 and CDR2 (germline): SNHLY, FYNNEI. The CDR3 contains 15 residues. V gave up 8 bases and J gave up 5 bases; unmatched junction bases: 14. The CDR3 protein is CASARDSPMRTEAFF. In nucleotides, the CDR3 is TGTGCCAGCGCAAGGGACAGCCCTATGAGGACTGAAGCTTTCTTT.